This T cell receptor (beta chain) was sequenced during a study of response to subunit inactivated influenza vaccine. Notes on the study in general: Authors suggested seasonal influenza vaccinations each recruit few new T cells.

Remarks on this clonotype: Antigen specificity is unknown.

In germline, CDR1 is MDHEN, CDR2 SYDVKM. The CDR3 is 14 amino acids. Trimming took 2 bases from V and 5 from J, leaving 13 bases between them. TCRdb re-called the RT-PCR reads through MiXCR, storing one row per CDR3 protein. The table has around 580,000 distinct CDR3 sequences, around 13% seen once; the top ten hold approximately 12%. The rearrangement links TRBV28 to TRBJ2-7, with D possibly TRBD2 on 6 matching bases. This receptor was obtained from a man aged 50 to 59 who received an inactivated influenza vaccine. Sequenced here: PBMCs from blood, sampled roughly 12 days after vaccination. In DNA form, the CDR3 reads TGTGCCAGCAGTTTACCGGGAGTGAGCAACGAGCAGTACTTC. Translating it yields CASSLPGVSNEQYF.